A single sample is the source of the 26 T cell receptor beta chains below, sequenced in a study of CD8 T cells in Susac syndrome. RNA in amounts of about 0.5 to 1 ug was reverse transcribed with random hexamers. TCRdb ran MiXCR on the immunoSEQ multiplex PCR reads and lists one entry per CDR3 protein. Of 150,000 to 200,000 distinct CDR3 sequences listed, 94% are singletons. Specimen: CD4+ T cells from PBMCs. These receptors came from a human donor with Susac syndrome.

The chain has TRBV29-1 and TRBJ2-6; no definite D call. This CDR3 is 15 amino acids long. Trimming stripped 2 bases from V and 0 bases from J, with 8 bases between. The germline V gene has CDR1 SQVTM and CDR2 ANQGSEA. CDR3 sequence: CSVELRSSGANVLTF. CDR3 DNA: TGCAGCGTTGAACTACGGAGCTCTGGGGCCAACGTCCTGACTTTC.

The rearrangement uses TRBV30 and TRBJ2-7; D is possibly TRBD1 or TRBD2 (5 bases each). Germline-derived CDR1 and CDR2 are GTSNPN and SVGIG (reference sequence). The CDR3 totals 13 residues. With 0 bases removed from V and 9 bases from J, the gap between germline ends came to 15 bases. The CDR3 region is CAWSVFTGGGQYF. The DNA for the CDR3 is TGTGCCTGGAGTGTATTCACTGGGGGTGGGCAGTACTTC. The complete variable domain, with remaining parts taken from reference TRBV30 and TRBJ2-7, reads SQTIHQWPATLVQPVGSPLSLECTVEGTSNPNLYWYRQAAGRGLQLLFYSVGIGQISSEVPQNLSASRPQDRQFILSSKKLLLSDSGFYLCAWSVFTGGGQYFGPGTRLTVT.

Here the CDR3 DNA reads TGCAGTGCACAGGGTTCAAATAGCAATCAGCCCCAGCATTTT. Protein sequence: CSAQGSNSNQPQHF. The chain links TRBV20-1 to TRBJ1-5, with D possibly TRBD1 on 6 matching bases. The germline gives CDR1 DFQATT, CDR2 SNEGSKA (reference sequence). Trimming removed 6 bases at V and 0 bases at J, with 12 bases between. This CDR3 contains 14 residues.

The chain joins TRBV7-2 to TRBJ2-3; 8 bases are a match to TRBD2. The CDR3 length is 14 residues. V shed 4 bases and J 6 bases; nucleotides not matched to a gene: 6. Germline-derived CDR1 and CDR2 are SGHTA and FQGNSA. The CDR3 nucleotides are TGTGCCAGCAGCTATTTTGGACTAGCCGATACGCAGTATTTT. It is translated as CASSYFGLADTQYF.

The V gene is TRBV13, the J gene TRBJ2-5, with D possibly being TRBD2 (7 bases). The CDR3 runs 15 residues. With 1 base removed from V and 0 bases from J, the gap between germline ends came to 9 bases. Germline CDR1 PRHDT, CDR2 FYEKMQ (reference sequence). CDR3 nucleotides: TGTGCCAGCAGCTTAGCGGGGGGCTACCAAGAGACCCAGTACTTC. This codes for CASSLAGGYQETQYF.

J is TRBJ2-5 and V is TRBV9, with D unclear. Germline loops: CDR1 SGDLS, CDR2 YYNGEE. Trimming took off 2 bases at V and 4 bases at J, with 9 bases between the two ends. The CDR3 spans 13 residues. The CDR3, as DNA: TGTGCCAGCAGCGTCGACATTCGAGAGACCCAGTACTTC. It is translated as CASSVDIRETQYF.

The CDR3 nucleotides read TGTGCCAGCAGCCCCACCGACAGGGTCACTGATGAGCAGTACTTC. Its translation: CASSPTDRVTDEQYF. J is TRBJ2-7 and V is TRBV7-8; 7 bases are shared with TRBD1. The V gene end was trimmed by 5 bases and the J gene end by 7 bases; junction bases not matched to a gene: 14. The CDR3 sequence is 15 residues long. The germline V gene encodes CDR1 SGHVS and CDR2 FQNEAQ.

The chain uses TRBV20-1 and TRBJ1-2, with 7 bases matching TRBD1. The CDR3 runs to 13 residues. The germline CDR1 and CDR2 sequences are DFQATT and SNEGSKA (reference sequence). V was pared by 0 bases and J by 7 bases, with 5 bases of the junction left unmatched. The CDR3 region is CSARDPNRGGYTF. Here the CDR3 DNA reads TGCAGTGCTAGAGATCCAAACAGGGGTGGCTACACCTTC.

The CDR3 is CATRPETSTDTQYF. The CDR3 DNA sequence: TGTGCCACCCGACCCGAAACAAGCACAGATACGCAGTATTTT. This sequence joins TRBV25-1 and TRBJ2-3; D is undetermined. Germline V CDR1 and CDR2: MGHDK, SYGVNS. The CDR3 is 14 amino acids. V gave up 10 bases and J gave up 0 bases, with 14 bases separating them.

The chain couples TRBV29-1 to TRBJ1-4; no reliable D call. Between the trimmed V and J ends, which lost 6 bases and 8 bases, there was a span of 13 bases. This CDR3 region has 12 residues. Germline V gene lookup returns CDR1 SQVTM and CDR2 ANQGSEA. The CDR3 sequence: CSVTGLEEKLFF. CDR3 DNA: TGCAGCGTGACGGGTCTGGAGGAAAAACTGTTTTTT.

The table lists this clonotype with a count of one. The genes are TRBV20-1 and TRBJ2-7; D might be TRBD1 (6 bases). The CDR3 is 16 residues long. CDR1 is DFQATT and CDR2 is SNEGSKA in the germline V gene (reference sequence). The V end was cut by 2 bases, the J end by 2 bases, with 19 bases between. The CDR3 DNA sequence: TGCAGTGCTAGACCTCCCCCGGGACACTTAACCTACGAGCAGTACTTC. Amino acids: CSARPPPGHLTYEQYF.

This chain connects TRBV2 to TRBJ1-2, with unresolved D. Germline V lookup: CDR1 SNHLY, CDR2 FYNNEI. The length of the CDR3 is 14 residues. Trimming pared 2 bases from V and 4 bases from J, leaving 11 bases between. The CDR3 sequence: CASSESRPTYGYTF. In nucleotides, the CDR3 is TGTGCCAGCAGTGAAAGTCGACCAACCTATGGCTACACCTTC.

The chain joins TRBV5-4 to TRBJ2-7; 8 bases match TRBD1. The CDR3 runs 14 residues. V lost 4 bases to trimming and J lost 12 bases; unmatched junction nucleotides: 15. Germline V CDR1 and CDR2: SGHNT, YYREEE (reference sequence). CDR3 sequence (DNA): TGTGCCAGCAGCCCCAGGGACAGGCGGCACAGTATGTACTTC. This encodes CASSPRDRRHSMYF.

The count of this clonotype is one. V is TRBV5-4 and J is TRBJ2-2, with D perhaps assigned TRBD1 or TRBD2 (5 bases each). Trimming removed 0 bases from V and 1 base from J, with 7 bases in between. The germline V gene encodes CDR1 SGHNT and CDR2 YYREEE (reference sequence). This CDR3 comprises 15 residues. In nucleotides, the CDR3 is TGTGCCAGCAGCTTGGGTGGGGGGAACACCGGGGAGCTGTTTTTT. Encoded protein: CASSLGGGNTGELFF.

The rearrangement links TRBV14 to TRBJ2-5; TRBD2 aligns across 11 bases. The J segment lost 0 bases and the V segment lost 4 bases, leaving 10 bases of the junction unmatched. CDR1 and CDR2 from the germline V gene are SGHDN and FVKESK. The CDR3 has 18 amino acids. The CDR3 spells CASSPETRLAGYQETQYF. Written as DNA, the CDR3 is TGTGCCAGCAGCCCCGAGACCCGACTAGCGGGGTACCAAGAGACCCAGTACTTC. The whole variable domain, filled in from reference TRBV14 and TRBJ2-5, reads EAGVTQFPSHSVIEKGQTVTLRCDPISGHDNLYWYRRVMGKEIKFLLHFVKESKQDESGMPNNRFLAERTGGTYSTLKVQPAELEDSGVYFCASSPETRLAGYQETQYFGPGTRLLVL.

The CDR3 protein is CASTVLVEAFF. In nucleotides, the CDR3 is TGTGCCAGCACAGTGCTAGTTGAAGCTTTCTTT. The rearrangement uses TRBV2 and TRBJ1-1, with D hard to call. The germline V gene encodes CDR1 SNHLY and CDR2 FYNNEI. V shed 7 bases and J shed 7 bases, with 10 bases lying between them. The CDR3 has 11 residues.

The chain links TRBV9 to TRBJ1-5; 7 bases match TRBD1. After removal of 0 bases from V and 8 bases from J, the junction contained 5 bases not matched to a gene. Per germline, CDR1 SGDLS and CDR2 YYNGEE. The CDR3 extends over 14 amino acids. CDR3 residues: CASSVGLQGKPQHF. As DNA, the CDR3 is TGTGCCAGCAGCGTAGGACTACAGGGGAAGCCCCAGCATTTT.

CDR3 nucleotides: TGCGCCAGCAGCTCGCCGGACAGTTCCTACGAGCAGTACTTC. Amino acids: CASSSPDSSYEQYF. The V call is TRBV5-1, the J call TRBJ2-7; D might be TRBD1 (6 bases). Trimming removed 3 bases from V and 1 base from J, with 11 bases in between. There are 14 residues in the CDR3. CDR1 is SGHRS and CDR2 is YFSETQ in the germline V gene.

The J gene is TRBJ2-7, the V gene TRBV3-1; D perhaps matches TRBD1 (5 bases). The V gene lost 0 bases and the J gene lost 7 bases, with 16 bases spanning the gap. The CDR3 sequence is 15 residues long. Germline CDR1 is LGHDT and CDR2 is YNNKEL (reference sequence). The DNA of the CDR3 is TGTGCCAGCAGCCAAGATGCCGACAGCTCATCGGAGCAGTACTTC. It yields the protein CASSQDADSSSEQYF.

The chain carries TRBV6-1 and TRBJ2-1; possible D gene TRBD2, 6 bases. Per the germline V gene, CDR1 is MNHNS and CDR2 is SASEGT. The CDR3 spans 14 residues. V lost 3 bases to trimming and J lost 3 bases, with 9 bases between them. The CDR3 nucleotides are TGTGCCAGCAGTGAGATGGGGGGCTACAATGAGCAGTTCTTC. This translates into CASSEMGGYNEQFF.

The chain recombines TRBV20-1 with TRBJ1-2, with TRBD1 matching 11 bases. Germline V CDR1 and CDR2: DFQATT, SNEGSKA (reference sequence). V dropped 0 bases and J dropped 5; count of bases not matched to a gene: 2. CDR3 length equals 14 residues. DNA for the CDR3: TGCAGTGCTAGAGAGGGACAGGGGGGTTATGGCTACACCTTC. It yields the protein CSAREGQGGYGYTF.

The genes are TRBV7-2 and TRBJ2-7; D remains ambiguous. CDR1 SGHTA and CDR2 FQGNSA come from the germline V gene. V lost 5 bases and J 6 bases, leaving 14 bases between the germline ends. There are 13 residues in the CDR3. The CDR3 DNA follows: TGTGCCAGCAGCCCCGATCCCTTGGGCGAGCAGTACTTC. Translating it yields CASSPDPLGEQYF.

This chain uses TRBV18 with TRBJ1-4, with D possibly TRBD1 on 5 matching bases. Trimming removed 0 bases from V and 6 bases from J, with 11 bases in between. Germline lookup yields CDR1 KGHSH and CDR2 LQKENI. CDR3 length equals 15 residues. DNA for the CDR3: TGTGCCAGCTCACCACCCCAGGGCCCGTATGAAAAACTGTTTTTT. Translated: CASSPPQGPYEKLFF. Drawing the rest from reference TRBV18 and TRBJ1-4, the complete variable domain is NAGVMQNPRHLVRRRGQEARLRCSPMKGHSHVYWYRQLPEEGLKFMVYLQKENIIDESGMPKERFSAEFPKEGPSILRIQQVVRGDSAAYFCASSPPQGPYEKLFFGSGTQLSVL.

The chain uses TRBV30 and TRBJ2-3, with D possibly TRBD1 on 7 matching bases. The V gene's germline CDR1 is GTSNPN and CDR2 SVGIG (reference sequence). Trimming cost V 5 bases and J 5 bases, with 11 bases left between them. The CDR3 contains 12 residues. CDR3 loop: CAWGGGGDTQYF. The CDR3 DNA reads TGTGCCTGGGGAGGGGGCGGAGATACGCAGTATTTT. Full variable domain (missing parts from reference TRBV30 and TRBJ2-3): SQTIHQWPATLVQPVGSPLSLECTVEGTSNPNLYWYRQAAGRGLQLLFYSVGIGQISSEVPQNLSASRPQDRQFILSSKKLLLSDSGFYLCAWGGGGDTQYFGPGTRLTVL.

This rearrangement joins TRBV6-2 or TRBV6-3 to TRBJ1-6, with 7 bases matching TRBD1. CDR3 length equals 16 residues. In germline, CDR1 is MNHEY, CDR2 SVGEGT. The trim removed 2 bases at V and 1 base at J, leaving 2 bases unmatched. The CDR3 DNA follows: TGTGCCAGCAGTTACGAACAGGGGTCCTATAATTCACCCCTCCACTTT. Its protein product is CASSYEQGSYNSPLHF.

The rearrangement joins TRBV10-2 to TRBJ1-2, with 7 bases fitting TRBD1. V lost 0 bases, J lost 6 bases, and 4 bases stayed unmatched. There are 14 residues in the CDR3. The germline V gene encodes CDR1 WSHSY and CDR2 SAAADI. CDR3 sequence (DNA): TGCGCCAGCAGTGAGTCGACAGGGTATAATGGCTACACCTTC. Protein: CASSESTGYNGYTF.